One sample yielded the 21 T cell receptor beta chains listed below, sequenced in a study of neurological immune-mediated disorders. TCRdb fed the 5' RACE reads into MiXCR, producing one record per CDR3 protein. The sample has tens of thousands of distinct CDR3 sequences; more than 5% are singletons. The sequenced sample consisted of CD4+ T cells from blood. Receptors originate from a woman between 18 and 30 years old with multiple sclerosis.

This clonotype was counted ten times or more. The chain has TRBV3-1 and TRBJ2-7, with D tentatively TRBD2 (5 bases). The CDR3 is 13 amino acids. V was shortened by 4 bases and J by 6 bases, with 13 bases between the two germline ends. The germline V gene encodes CDR1 LGHDT and CDR2 YNNKEL (reference sequence). CDR3 DNA: TGTGCCAGCAGCCCTAGTTCCAGCGGCGAGCAGTACGTC. As protein: CASSPSSSGEQYV.

This clonotype came up many times. The chain joins TRBV28 to TRBJ2-3; D might be TRBD1 (5 bases). V dropped 5 bases and J dropped 4 bases, with 16 bases sitting between them. Germline V gene data show CDR1 as MDHEN and CDR2 as SYDVKM. The CDR3 is 15 residues long. The chain's CDR3 is CASSLLSQGPDTQYF. CDR3 DNA: TGTGCCAGCAGTCTCCTCTCTCAGGGTCCAGATACGCAGTATTTT.

This clonotype is a singleton in its sample. The conserved phenylalanine or tryptophan normally closing the CDR3 is absent here, so this likely arose from a read error. The chain has TRBV6-5 and TRBJ1-5; D is uncertain. CDR3 length: 13 amino acids. Germline-derived CDR1 and CDR2 are MNHEY and SVGAGI. The CDR3 protein is CTSSYSNGQPQHV. Written as DNA, the CDR3 is TGTACCAGCAGTTACTCGAATGGACAGCCCCAGCATGTT.

This clonotype was detected many times. The chain links TRBV28 to TRBJ2-2, with 13 bases aligning to TRBD2. The CDR3 has 17 residues. With 6 bases clipped from V and 5 bases from J, the junction kept 9 bases outside the gene matches. Germline V CDR1 and CDR2: MDHEN, SYDVKM. CDR3 residues: CASRPPGLAGNTGELFF. CDR3 DNA sequence: TGTGCCAGCAGACCGCCGGGACTAGCGGGAAATACCGGGGAGCTGTTTTTT.

V is TRBV12-2 and J is TRBJ2-3; the D call of TRBD2 is as the table states it, not checked on the DNA. TRBV12-2 is recorded as a pseudogene. This CDR3 spans 17 amino acids. The CDR3 coding sequence is TGTGCAAGTCGCCCACCACCCTCTAGCGGGAGTTCAGATACGCAGTATTTT. Protein sequence: CASRPPPSSGSSDTQYF.

This clonotype was observed at least ten times. The genes are TRBV2 and TRBJ1-1; D not certain. Germline CDR1 is SNHLY and CDR2 is FYNNEI. The CDR3 runs 11 residues. The V end was cut by 3 bases, the J end by 5 bases, with 4 bases between. This CDR3 reads CASSDWTEAFF. In DNA form, the CDR3 reads TGTGCCAGCAGTGACTGGACTGAAGCTTTCTTT.

This clonotype was seen many times. The J gene is TRBJ2-3, the V gene TRBV10-3; 10 nucleotides match TRBD2. Per germline, CDR1 ENHRY and CDR2 SYGVKD. With 4 bases clipped from V and 1 base from J, the junction kept 11 bases outside the gene matches. The CDR3 is made up of 18 amino acids. CDR3 loop: CAISASVLLAGGTDTQYF. CDR3 nucleotides: TGTGCCATCAGTGCCTCTGTTCTCCTAGCGGGAGGCACAGATACGCAGTATTTT.

This clonotype was observed many times. J is TRBJ2-7 and V is TRBV28; 7 nucleotides agree with TRBD1. The V gene end was trimmed by 7 bases and the J gene end by 1 base; junction bases not matched to a gene: 13. The CDR3 is 16 residues long. Germline V lookup: CDR1 MDHEN, CDR2 SYDVKM. The CDR3 region is CASTHAGDSVSYEQYF. The CDR3 DNA follows: TGTGCCAGCACCCACGCCGGGGACAGCGTTTCCTACGAGCAGTACTTC.

At least ten counts were recorded for this clonotype. The J gene is TRBJ2-7, the V gene TRBV5-5; D remains unclear. V lost 0 bases to trimming and J lost 1 base, with 8 bases between them. The V gene's germline CDR1 is SGHKS and CDR2 YYEKEE (reference sequence). The CDR3 is 14 amino acids. CDR3 residues: CASSLEVGSYEQYV. CDR3 DNA sequence: TGTGCCAGCAGCTTGGAGGTAGGGTCCTACGAGCAGTACGTC.

A remark on this clonotype: At one end the junction does not follow the germline gene, possibly because of a read error. This sequence joins TRBV18 and TRBJ1-2; D is perhaps TRBD1 (5 bases). The CDR3 sequence is 13 residues long. Germline V gives CDR1 KGHSH, CDR2 LQKENI. Written as DNA, the CDR3 is TGTGTCAGCTCACCAGACAGAAACTATGGCTATACCTTC. This sequence encodes CVSSPDRNYGYTF. Variable domain in full (rest from reference TRBV18 and TRBJ1-2): NAGVMQNPRHLVRRRGQEARLRCSPMKGHSHVYWYRQLPEEGLKFMVYLQKENIIDESGMPKERFSAEFPKEGPSILRIQQVVRGDSAAYFCVSSPDRNYGYTFGSGTRLTVV.

This clonotype was picked up many times. The chain couples TRBV5-1 to TRBJ2-2; no clear D. The germline V gene has CDR1 SGHRS and CDR2 YFSETQ. Trimming stripped 0 bases from V and 1 base from J, with 10 bases between. CDR3 length: 16 residues. CDR3 sequence reads: CASSLARSENTGELFF. The DNA of the CDR3 is TGCGCCAGCAGCTTGGCGCGGTCCGAGAACACCGGGGAGCTGTTTTTT.

This clonotype showed up many times. This chain uses TRBV20-1 with TRBJ1-5; 7 bases are shared with TRBD1. Germline V gene lookup returns CDR1 DFQATT and CDR2 SNEGSKA (reference sequence). J gave up 0 bases and V 5 bases, and 4 bases lay outside the gene matches. This CDR3 region has 14 residues. The CDR3 DNA is TGCAGTGCTCCGGACAGGAATAGCAATCAGCCCCAGCATTTT. It yields the protein CSAPDRNSNQPQHF.

This clonotype was picked up many times. This chain connects TRBV2 to TRBJ1-1, with 7 bases matching TRBD1. The germline gives CDR1 SNHLY, CDR2 FYNNEI. Losses at the gene ends were 6 bases for V and 10 bases for J; bases not matched to a gene: 8. The CDR3 is made up of 12 amino acids. The CDR3 protein is CASREGAAGAFF. The CDR3 nucleotides are TGTGCCAGCAGGGAGGGGGCTGCGGGAGCTTTCTTT.

This clonotype was counted many times. The V call is TRBV20-1, the J call TRBJ2-3, with 11 bases matching TRBD2. J gave up 11 bases and V 6 bases, and 10 bases lay outside the gene matches. This CDR3 is built from 13 residues. Germline CDR1 reads DFQATT; CDR2 reads SNEGSKA (reference sequence). Written as DNA, the CDR3 is TGCAGTGCGAGAAGACTAGCGGGGAACGGGCAGTATTTT. It translates to CSARRLAGNGQYF.

This clonotype has a count of ten or more. In DNA form, the CDR3 reads TGTGCCAGCAGATTCCGCGACAGGGTAATAGGGGGCTACACCTTC. This encodes CASRFRDRVIGGYTF. The chain links TRBV5-6 to TRBJ1-2, with 7 bases matching TRBD1. The CDR3 has 15 residues. The J segment lost 8 bases and the V segment lost 5 bases, leaving 15 bases of the junction unmatched. Germline V lookup: CDR1 SGHDT, CDR2 YYEEEE.

The genes are TRBV6-5 and TRBJ2-3, with D hard to call. Germline-derived CDR1 and CDR2 are MNHEY and SVGAGI. The CDR3 sequence is 15 residues long. V was pared by 3 bases and J by 3 bases, with 13 bases between. The DNA for the CDR3 is TGTGCCAGCAGTTATACCGGTAGCTATACAGATACGCAGTATTTT. Its translation: CASSYTGSYTDTQYF.

The V gene is TRBV14, the J gene TRBJ2-1; no reliable D call. The CDR3 totals 16 residues. V was trimmed by 0 bases and J by 8 bases, leaving 17 bases between them. Germline lookup yields CDR1 SGHDN and CDR2 FVKESK. This CDR3 is CASSQDLGVVVHEQFF. The CDR3 nucleotides are TGTGCCAGCAGCCAAGATCTTGGAGTGGTGGTCCATGAGCAGTTCTTC.

This clonotype was seen at least ten times. This chain links TRBV20-1 with TRBJ2-5; 15 positions agree with TRBD2. CDR3 length equals 18 residues. Trimming cost V 5 bases and J 5 bases; bases outside gene matches: 15. The germline CDR1 and CDR2 sequences are DFQATT and SNEGSKA (reference sequence). Written as DNA, the CDR3 is TGCAGTGCTCTCTACCCCCGGACTAGCGGGGGGGCATGGGAGACCCAGTACTTC. Residues: CSALYPRTSGGAWETQYF.

This clonotype showed up just a few times. The V and J genes are TRBV5-6 and TRBJ2-3; no definite D call. The CDR3 is 13 amino acids. CDR1 and CDR2 from the germline V gene are SGHDT and YYEEEE. Deletions cut 2 bases from V and 6 bases from J, with 10 bases between. This CDR3 reads CASSFGPGDTQYF. The CDR3 coding sequence is TGTGCCAGCAGCTTTGGGCCTGGGGATACGCAGTATTTT. Full variable domain (missing parts from reference TRBV5-6 and TRBJ2-3): DAGVTQSPTHLIKTRGQQVTLRCSPKSGHDTVSWYQQALGQGPQFIFQYYEEEERQRGNFPDRFSGHQFPNYSSELNVNALLLGDSALYLCASSFGPGDTQYFGPGTRLTVL.

This clonotype appeared a few times. The genes are TRBV20-1 and TRBJ1-1; 7 bases line up with TRBD1. CDR1 is DFQATT and CDR2 is SNEGSKA in the germline V gene (reference sequence). The CDR3 has 14 residues. With V trimmed by 2 bases and J by 7 bases, 10 bases remained unmatched. The CDR3 reads CSARNFDREIEAFF. DNA for the CDR3: TGCAGTGCTAGAAATTTTGACAGGGAAATTGAAGCTTTCTTT.

This clonotype showed up many times. The chain employs TRBV6-5 and TRBJ2-3; possibly TRBD2 for D (6 bases). CDR3 size: 15 residues. Germline V gene data show CDR1 as MNHEY and CDR2 as SVGAGI. The V gene lost 8 bases and the J gene lost 0 bases, with 15 bases spanning the gap. The CDR3 DNA is TGTGCCAGCGCTGCCGGGACTTCTAGCACAGATACGCAGTATTTT. Translation gives CASAAGTSSTDTQYF.